This TCR beta chain derives from a study of PD-L1 blockade in urothelial cancer (dated by TCRdb to the late 2010s). With respect to the entire study: All patients started therapy in about 2014 and received atezolizumab 1,200 mg intravenously every 3 weeks. Patients had an ECOG performance status of 0 or 1 and had received between 0 and 3 prior chemotherapy regimens. Durable clinical benefit was achieved by nine patients but not by the remaining 20. In the same patients, whole exome sequencing and RNA sequencing of pretreatment tumors were performed in addition to TCR sequencing. Somatic, immune and clinical correlates of response to PD-L1 blockade with atezolizumab in urothelial cancer were the focus of an exploratory multi-omic analysis. TCR sequencing covered pretreatment tumor samples and matched, serially collected peripheral blood taken before and after atezolizumab treatment. About nine tenths of the roughly 29 patients were males with bladder-origin urothelial cancer, and about 60% of the 29 reported a prior smoking history. Blood samples were analyzed at 3 weeks after treatment start (second dose) and at 6 weeks after treatment start. Pretreatment blood TCR-seq was available for nearly 30 patients, at least one posttreatment blood collection was obtained for roughly 24 patients, and tumor TCR-seq was available for roughly 24 patients. Blood samples gave median yields of approximately 130,000 T cells and more than 80,000 unique TCRs, along with a median clonality of approximately 0.084. Durable clinical benefit was defined as a progression-free survival longer than 6 months, and TCR features were additionally tested against progression-free survival and overall survival. Results and caveats for the whole study, not just this receptor: Because the sample size was small (n of about 30) and many exploratory analyses were performed, the results are intended to be hypothesis-generating. A pretreatment peripheral blood TCR clonality below the median was linked to improved progression-free and overall survival. Among patients with durable benefit, tumor-associated TCR clones showed greater expansion in peripheral blood 3 weeks after treatment started (n ≈ 20, p = 0.022).

V is reduced by 8 bases and J by 8 bases, leaving a spacing of 12 bases between them. Counted from cysteine to phenylalanine, this CDR3 has 12 amino acids. The CDR3 DNA has 36 bases and is translated from base 1. Taken from the germline V gene, the CDR1 and CDR2 loops are MDHEN and SYDVKM. The cohort comprised around 31 patients with locally advanced or metastatic urothelial carcinoma treated at Memorial Sloan Kettering on a trial protocol. Peripheral blood mononuclear cells were collected pretreatment and during treatment, with between 1 and 8 total time points per patient. The Qiagen DNeasy Blood extraction kit was used to purify genomic DNA from total PBMCs and from tumor samples. PBMCs were collected pretreatment and during treatment and were isolated and stored as previously described. A remark on this clone: The specificity of this receptor is unknown. No much larger clonotype is one base removed from it; base qualities were not supplied.

Synthetic TCR analog templates were spiked into each PCR so that absolute template abundance could be estimated from read counts. TCRbeta CDR3 regions were amplified from genomic DNA with bias-controlled V and J gene primers using the immunoSEQ assay. Rearranged TCRbeta segments were sequenced at approximately 20X coverage. Concerning the study's data processing: Sequencing errors were corrected by clustering and CDR3s were annotated against IMGT to assign V, D and J genes. Downstream analyses used only productive TCRbeta rearrangements, leaving out any out-of-frame or stop-codon sequences. Clonality was calculated as one minus the Shannon entropy normalized by the log of the number of unique productive sequences. Clones differing between time points or between blood and tumor were identified by Fisher's exact test with Benjamini-Hochberg correction at adjusted p below 0.01. Drawn from immuneACCESS, this table holds only the in-frame rearrangements with V and J called that TCRdb kept. Clones are partly lost; checked studies trace under half to an unresolved V gene and leave the rest unexplained. V, J and clone size derive from that table, while D and trimming were established from the DNA sequence. The sample table records fewer than 45,000 clones; approximately 82% of these occur just once. Less than 20% of the sample lies in the top ten.

The TCR comes from a man aged 55-75 years with urothelial cancer. This specimen was PBMCs, taken around atezolizumab (anti-PD-L1) treatment. The chain is made from TRBV28 and TRBJ1-4; the D segment could be TRBD1, given 5 matching bases. The sequenced DNA: TGTGCCAGCGGAGCGGGACCGGAAAAACTGTTTTTT. This gives the protein CASGAGPEKLFF.